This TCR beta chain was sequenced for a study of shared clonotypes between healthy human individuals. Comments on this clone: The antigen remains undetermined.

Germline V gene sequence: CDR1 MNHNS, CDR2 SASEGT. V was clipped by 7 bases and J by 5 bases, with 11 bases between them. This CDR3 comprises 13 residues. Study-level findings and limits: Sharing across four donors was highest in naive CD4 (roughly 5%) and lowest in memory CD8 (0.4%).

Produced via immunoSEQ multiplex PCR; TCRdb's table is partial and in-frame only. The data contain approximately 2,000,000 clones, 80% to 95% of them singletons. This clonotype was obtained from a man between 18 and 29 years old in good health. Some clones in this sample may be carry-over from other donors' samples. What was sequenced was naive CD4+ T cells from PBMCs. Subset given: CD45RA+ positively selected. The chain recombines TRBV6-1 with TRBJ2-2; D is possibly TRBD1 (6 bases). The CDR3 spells CASKRQGTGELFF. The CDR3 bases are TGTGCCAGCAAGCGCCAGGGGACCGGGGAGCTGTTTTTT.